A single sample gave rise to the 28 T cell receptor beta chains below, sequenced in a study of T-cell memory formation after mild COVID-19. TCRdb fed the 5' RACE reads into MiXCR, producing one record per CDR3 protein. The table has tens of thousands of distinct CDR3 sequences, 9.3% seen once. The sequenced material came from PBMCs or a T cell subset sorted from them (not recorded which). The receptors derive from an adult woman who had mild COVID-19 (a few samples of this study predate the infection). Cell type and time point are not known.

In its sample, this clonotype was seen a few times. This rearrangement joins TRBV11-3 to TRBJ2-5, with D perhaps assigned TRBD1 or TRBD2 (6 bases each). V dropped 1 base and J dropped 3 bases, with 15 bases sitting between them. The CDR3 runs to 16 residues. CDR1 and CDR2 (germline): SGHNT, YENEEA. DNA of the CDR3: TGTGCCAGCAGCTTAGGTGCGGGGAGACAGGAAGAGACCCAGTACTTC. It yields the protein CASSLGAGRQEETQYF.

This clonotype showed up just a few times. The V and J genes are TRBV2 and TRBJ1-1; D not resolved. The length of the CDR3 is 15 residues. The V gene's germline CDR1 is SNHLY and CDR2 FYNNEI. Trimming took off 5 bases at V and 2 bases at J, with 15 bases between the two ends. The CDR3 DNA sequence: TGTGCCAGCAGTCCTAATGCCCGACCTAACACTGAAGCTTTCTTT. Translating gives CASSPNARPNTEAFF.

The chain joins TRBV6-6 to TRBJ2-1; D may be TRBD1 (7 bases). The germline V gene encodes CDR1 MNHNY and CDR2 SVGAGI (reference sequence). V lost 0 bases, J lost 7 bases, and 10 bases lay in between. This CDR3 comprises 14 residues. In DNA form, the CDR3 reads TGTGCCAGCAGTTACTCCAGGGGGGATAATGAGCAGTTCTTC. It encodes CASSYSRGDNEQFF.

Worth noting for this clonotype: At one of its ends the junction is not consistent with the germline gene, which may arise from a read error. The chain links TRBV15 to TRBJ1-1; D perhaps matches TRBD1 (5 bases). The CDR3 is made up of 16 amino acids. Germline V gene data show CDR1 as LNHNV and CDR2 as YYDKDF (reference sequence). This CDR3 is CATSRGRGGQNTEALF. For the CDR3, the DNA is TGTGCCACCAGCAGAGGTCGGGGCGGGCAGAACACTGAAGCTTTATTT.

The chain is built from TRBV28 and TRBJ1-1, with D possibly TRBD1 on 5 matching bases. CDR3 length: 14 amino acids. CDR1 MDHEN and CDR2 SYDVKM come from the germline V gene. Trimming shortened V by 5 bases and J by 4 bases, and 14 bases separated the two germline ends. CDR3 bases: TGTGCCAGCAGTCGACTCCGGGGCTCCACTGAAGCTTTCTTT. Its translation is CASSRLRGSTEAFF.

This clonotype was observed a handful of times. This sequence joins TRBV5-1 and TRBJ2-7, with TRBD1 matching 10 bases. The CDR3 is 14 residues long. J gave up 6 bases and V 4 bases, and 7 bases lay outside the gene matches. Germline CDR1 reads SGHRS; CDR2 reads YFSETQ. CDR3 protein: CASSQGTGAGEQYF. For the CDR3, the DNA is TGCGCCAGCAGCCAAGGGACAGGGGCAGGCGAGCAGTACTTC.

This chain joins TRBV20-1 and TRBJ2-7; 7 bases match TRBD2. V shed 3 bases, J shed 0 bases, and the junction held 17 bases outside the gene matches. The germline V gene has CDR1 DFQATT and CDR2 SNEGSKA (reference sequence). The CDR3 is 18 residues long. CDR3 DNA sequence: TGCAGTGCTAGCCTGAACCGTATTGGACTAGGGCTCTCCTACGAGCAGTACTTC. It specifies CSASLNRIGLGLSYEQYF.

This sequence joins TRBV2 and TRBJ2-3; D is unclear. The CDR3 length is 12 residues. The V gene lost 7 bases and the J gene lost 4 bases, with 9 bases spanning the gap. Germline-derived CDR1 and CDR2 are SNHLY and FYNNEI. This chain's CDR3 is CASTRVADTQYF. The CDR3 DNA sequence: TGTGCCAGCACTAGGGTTGCAGATACGCAGTATTTT.

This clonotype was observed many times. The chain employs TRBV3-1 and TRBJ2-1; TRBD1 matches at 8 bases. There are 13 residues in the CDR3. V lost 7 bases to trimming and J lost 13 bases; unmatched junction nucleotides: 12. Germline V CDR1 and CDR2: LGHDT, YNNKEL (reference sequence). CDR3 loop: CASTFADRGGQFF. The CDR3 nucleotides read TGTGCCAGCACCTTCGCCGACAGGGGCGGCCAGTTCTTC.

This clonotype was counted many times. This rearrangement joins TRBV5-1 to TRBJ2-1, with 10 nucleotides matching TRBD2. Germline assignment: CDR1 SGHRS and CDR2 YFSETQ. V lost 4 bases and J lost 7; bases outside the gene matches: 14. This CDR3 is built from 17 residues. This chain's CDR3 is CASSASGGDLASNEQFF. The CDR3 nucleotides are TGCGCCAGCAGCGCGAGCGGGGGGGATTTAGCATCTAATGAGCAGTTCTTC.

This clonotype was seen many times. The CDR3 coding sequence is TGTGCCACCGTAGGTGGGGTAGCGGGAACCGGAGAGACCCAGTACTTC. Translated: CATVGGVAGTGETQYF. The chain recombines TRBV10-3 with TRBJ2-5, with 8 bases aligning to TRBD2. The CDR3 loop spans 16 amino acids. The V gene's germline CDR1 is ENHRY and CDR2 SYGVKD. The V segment lost 10 bases and the J segment 4 bases; nucleotides outside the gene matches: 17.

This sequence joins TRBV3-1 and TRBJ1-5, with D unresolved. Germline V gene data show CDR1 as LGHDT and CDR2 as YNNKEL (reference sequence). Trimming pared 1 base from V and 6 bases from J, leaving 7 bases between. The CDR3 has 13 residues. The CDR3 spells CASSQVGGQPQHF. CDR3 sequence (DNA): TGTGCCAGCAGCCAAGTGGGAGGTCAGCCCCAGCATTTT.

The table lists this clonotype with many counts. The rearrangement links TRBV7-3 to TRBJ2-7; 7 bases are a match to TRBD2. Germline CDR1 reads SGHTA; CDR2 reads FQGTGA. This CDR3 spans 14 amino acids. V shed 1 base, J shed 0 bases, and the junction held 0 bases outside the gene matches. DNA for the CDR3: TGTGCCAGCAGCTTAAGCGGGGGCTCCTACGAGCAGTACTTC. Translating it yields CASSLSGGSYEQYF.

The CDR3 loop reads CASSSGAGGGTEAFF. In nucleotides, the CDR3 is TGTGCCAGCAGCTCCGGCGCAGGGGGTGGTACTGAAGCTTTCTTT. This rearrangement joins TRBV7-3 to TRBJ1-1; TRBD1 agrees at 7 bases. V was clipped by 4 bases and J by 5 bases; unmatched bases: 10. In germline, CDR1 is SGHTA, CDR2 FQGTGA. The CDR3 has 15 amino acids.

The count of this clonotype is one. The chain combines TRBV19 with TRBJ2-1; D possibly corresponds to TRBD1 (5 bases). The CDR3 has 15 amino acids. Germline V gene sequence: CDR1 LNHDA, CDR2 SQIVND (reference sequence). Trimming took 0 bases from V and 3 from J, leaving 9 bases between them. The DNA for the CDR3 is TGTGCCAGTAGTATAGAAATGACAGTCTACAATGAGCAGTTCTTC. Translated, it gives CASSIEMTVYNEQFF.

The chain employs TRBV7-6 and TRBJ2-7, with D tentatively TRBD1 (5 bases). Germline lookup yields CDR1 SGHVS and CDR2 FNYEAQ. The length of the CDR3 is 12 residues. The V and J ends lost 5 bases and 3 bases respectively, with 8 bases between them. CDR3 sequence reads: CASSETGYEQYF. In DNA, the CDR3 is TGTGCCAGCAGCGAAACAGGCTACGAGCAGTACTTC.

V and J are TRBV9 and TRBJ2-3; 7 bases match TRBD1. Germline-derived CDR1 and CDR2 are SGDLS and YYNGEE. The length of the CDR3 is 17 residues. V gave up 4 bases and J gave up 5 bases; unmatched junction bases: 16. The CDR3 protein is CASSSRPGTGAVDTQYF. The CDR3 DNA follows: TGTGCCAGCAGCTCGCGGCCAGGTACAGGGGCGGTAGATACGCAGTATTTT.

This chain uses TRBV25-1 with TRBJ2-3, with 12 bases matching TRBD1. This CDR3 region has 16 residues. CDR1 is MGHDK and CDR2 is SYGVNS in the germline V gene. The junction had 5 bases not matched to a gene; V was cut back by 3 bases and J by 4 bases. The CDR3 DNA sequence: TGTGCCAGCAGTGACTCCGGGACAGGGGGCGCAGATACGCAGTATTTT. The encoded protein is CASSDSGTGGADTQYF.

The CDR3 reads CASSQANREDTQYF. In nucleotides, the CDR3 is TGCGCCAGCAGCCAAGCGAACCGCGAAGATACGCAGTATTTT. V and J are TRBV4-3 and TRBJ2-3; D is undetermined. Germline assignment: CDR1 LGHNA and CDR2 YSLEER. CDR3 length: 14 amino acids. V lost 1 base and J lost 5, with 10 bases in between.

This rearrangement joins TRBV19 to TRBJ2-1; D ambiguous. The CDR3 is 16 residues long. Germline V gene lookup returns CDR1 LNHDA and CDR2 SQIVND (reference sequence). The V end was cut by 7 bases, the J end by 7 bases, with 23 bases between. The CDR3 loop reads CASTRPDRANPNEQFF. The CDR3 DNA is TGTGCCAGTACCCGGCCAGACCGAGCTAACCCAAATGAGCAGTTCTTC.

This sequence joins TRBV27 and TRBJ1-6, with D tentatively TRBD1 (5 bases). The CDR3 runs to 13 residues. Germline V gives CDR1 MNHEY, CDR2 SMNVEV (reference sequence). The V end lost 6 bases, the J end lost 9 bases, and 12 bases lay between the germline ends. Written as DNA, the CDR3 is TGTGCCAGCAGGGGGGGGGGTGGTTCACCCCTCCACTTT. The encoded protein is CASRGGGGSPLHF.

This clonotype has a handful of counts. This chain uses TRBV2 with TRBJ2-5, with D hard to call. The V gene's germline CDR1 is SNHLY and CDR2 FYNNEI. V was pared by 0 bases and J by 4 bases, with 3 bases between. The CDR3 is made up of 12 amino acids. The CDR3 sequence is CASSEAGETQYF. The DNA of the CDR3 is TGTGCCAGCAGTGAAGCAGGAGAGACCCAGTACTTC.

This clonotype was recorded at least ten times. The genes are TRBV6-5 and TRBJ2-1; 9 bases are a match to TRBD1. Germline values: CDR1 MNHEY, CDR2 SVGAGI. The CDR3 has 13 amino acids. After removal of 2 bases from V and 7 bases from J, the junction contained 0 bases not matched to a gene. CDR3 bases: TGTGCCAGCAGTTACGACAGGGGGAATGAGCAGTTCTTC. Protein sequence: CASSYDRGNEQFF.

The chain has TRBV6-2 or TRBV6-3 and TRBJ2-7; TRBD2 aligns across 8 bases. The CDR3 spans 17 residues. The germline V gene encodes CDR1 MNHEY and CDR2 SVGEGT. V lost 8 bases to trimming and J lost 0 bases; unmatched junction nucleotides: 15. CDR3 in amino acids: CASQSPGLGTSSYEQYF. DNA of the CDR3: TGTGCCAGCCAAAGTCCGGGACTAGGAACTAGCTCCTACGAGCAGTACTTC.

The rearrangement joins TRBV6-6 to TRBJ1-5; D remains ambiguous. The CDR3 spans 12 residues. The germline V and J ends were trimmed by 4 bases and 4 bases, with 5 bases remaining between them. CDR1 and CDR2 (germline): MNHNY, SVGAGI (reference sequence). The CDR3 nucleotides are TGTGCCAGCAGTTTCCTGAATCAGCCCCAGCATTTT. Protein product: CASSFLNQPQHF.

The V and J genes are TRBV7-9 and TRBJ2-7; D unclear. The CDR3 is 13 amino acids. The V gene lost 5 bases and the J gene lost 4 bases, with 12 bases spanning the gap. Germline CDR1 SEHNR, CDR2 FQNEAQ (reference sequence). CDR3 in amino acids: CASSPPMGYEQYF. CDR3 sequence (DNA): TGTGCCAGCAGCCCCCCGATGGGGTACGAGCAGTACTTC.

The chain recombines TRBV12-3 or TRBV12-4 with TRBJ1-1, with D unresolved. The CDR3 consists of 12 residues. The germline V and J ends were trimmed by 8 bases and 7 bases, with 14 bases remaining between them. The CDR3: CASLSIVYEAFF. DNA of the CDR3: TGTGCCAGCCTGTCCATAGTGTATGAAGCTTTCTTT.

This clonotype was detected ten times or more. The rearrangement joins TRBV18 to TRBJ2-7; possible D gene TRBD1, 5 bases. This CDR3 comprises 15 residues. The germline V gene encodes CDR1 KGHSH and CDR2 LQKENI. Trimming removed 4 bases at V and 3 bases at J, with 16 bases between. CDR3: CASSLSRTTNYEQYF. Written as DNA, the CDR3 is TGTGCCAGCTCACTATCCCGGACAACCAACTACGAGCAGTACTTC.